These 26 T cell receptor beta chains were all obtained from the same sample, sequenced in a study of T cells in women clearing cervical HPV infection. Measured with immunoSEQ multiplex PCR; TCRdb has only the in-frame clones, and not every one. The table gives under 45,000 clones; the top ten clones make up 5.8% of it. The sequenced material came from blood buffy coat. These receptors were obtained from a woman between 18 and 69 years old with a cervical HPV16 infection that either progressed to CIN3+ or cleared (not recorded which).

Comment on this clone: The CDR3 goes on 3 residues after the read ends, and that part is filled in from the germline J gene. J is TRBJ2-2 and V is TRBV7-3; 7 bases are a match to TRBD1. This CDR3 region has 15 residues. V dropped 5 bases and J dropped 2; count of bases not matched to a gene: 5. Germline V CDR1 and CDR2: SGHTA, FQGTGA. The sequenced part of the CDR3 DNA is TGTGCCAGCAGCCTTAGACAGGGCAACACCGGGGAG. Translated, it gives CASSLRQGNTGE. The complete CDR3 protein is CASSLRQGNTGELFF.

Comments on this clone: The read ends 3 residues shy of where the CDR3 ends; the end is completed using the germline J gene. The chain combines TRBV20-1 with TRBJ2-2, with 15 bases identical to TRBD2. The CDR3 runs to 19 residues. Germline V CDR1 and CDR2: DFQATT, SNEGSKA (reference sequence). The V and J ends lost 0 bases and 4 bases, in that order; junction bases with no gene match: 9. The CDR3 sequence is CSARDLGLAGGPLTGELFF. Partial CDR3 DNA: TGCAGTGCTAGAGACCTTGGACTAGCGGGAGGGCCGCTCACCGGGGAG.

Worth noting for this clone: The read gets to within 3 residues of the CDR3 end, and the germline J gene fills in the rest. The genes are TRBV3-1 (or the pseudogene TRBV3-2) and TRBJ2-7, with 7 bases aligning to TRBD2. V trimming: 6 bases; J trimming: 0 bases; junction bases outside the gene matches: 11. The CDR3 has 16 residues. From germline, CDR1 is LGHDT and CDR2 YNNKEL (reference sequence). This chain's CDR3 is CASSPTSVSNSYEQYF. The CDR3 DNA, read in part, is TGTGCCAGCAGTCCTACTAGCGTAAGTAACTCCTACGAG.

CDR3 region: CASSAGTVRPYEQYF. Partial CDR3 DNA: TGTGCCAGCAGCGCAGGGACAGTCCGTCCCTACGAG. The chain employs TRBV5-4 and TRBJ2-7; 7 bases are a match to TRBD1. The DNA ends 3 residues before the CDR3 does, and the rest of the CDR3 is filled in from the germline J gene. The CDR3 runs 15 residues. The germline V gene has CDR1 SGHNT and CDR2 YYREEE (reference sequence). After removal of 4 bases from V and 2 bases from J, the junction contained 9 bases not matched to a gene.

Turning to this clone: The read falls 3 residues short of the CDR3 end, and the missing part is taken from the germline J gene. The chain couples TRBV7-8 to TRBJ2-5; 9 bases agree with TRBD2. The junction had 2 bases not matched to a gene; V was cut back by 4 bases and J by 5 bases. CDR1 SGHVS and CDR2 FQNEAQ come from the germline V gene. This CDR3 is 13 amino acids long. The CDR3 DNA, read in part, is TGTGCCAGCAGCTCGAGCGGGAGGGAGACC. Its translation: CASSSSGRET. The entire CDR3 protein reads CASSSSGRETQYF.

A word on this clone: The read halts 3 residues ahead of the CDR3 end, with the missing end drawn from the germline J gene. The chain recombines TRBV7-2 with TRBJ1-2; 7 bases match TRBD1. With V trimmed by 4 bases and J by 7 bases, 9 bases remained unmatched. The CDR3 sequence is 14 residues long. Germline V gene sequence: CDR1 SGHTA, CDR2 FQGNSA. This chain's CDR3 is CASSSQPDRSGYTF. The part of the CDR3 DNA that was read is TGTGCCAGCAGCTCCCAACCGGACAGGAGTGGC.

A word on this clone: Read sequence stops 3 residues before the CDR3 end, and the germline J gene provides the missing end. The chain joins TRBV7-9 to TRBJ2-7; TRBD1 matches at 7 bases. V trimming: 5 bases; J trimming: 0 bases; junction bases outside the gene matches: 4. The CDR3 sequence is 14 residues long. The V gene's germline CDR1 is SEHNR and CDR2 FQNEAQ (reference sequence). The CDR3 protein is CASSPWDSSYEQYF. The covered CDR3 bases are TGTGCCAGCAGCCCTTGGGACAGCTCCTACGAG.

Notes on this clone: With the read ending 3 residues before the CDR3 end, the germline J gene is used to fill in that end. The chain is built from TRBV5-6 and TRBJ1-2; maybe TRBD1 (5 bases). The CDR3 has 12 amino acids. The germline V and J ends were trimmed by 0 bases and 7 bases, with 7 bases remaining between them. From germline, CDR1 is SGHDT and CDR2 YYEEEE. The CDR3 protein is CASSLARVGYTF. CDR3 DNA, as far as it was read: TGTGCCAGCAGCTTGGCCAGGGTTGGC.

Points on this clone: The missing CDR3 end, 3 residues past where the read stops, is filled in from the germline J gene. The chain joins TRBV19 to TRBJ1-2; D not resolved. The CDR3 covers 14 residues. Germline values: CDR1 LNHDA, CDR2 SQIVND (reference sequence). The covered CDR3 bases are TGTGCCAGTAGTATAGGCGGCAGTACCTACGAC. Translation gives CASSIGGSTYD. The complete CDR3 reads CASSIGGSTYDYTF.

A note on this clone: The read falls 3 residues short of the CDR3 end, and the missing part is taken from the germline J gene. The same CDR3 can be traced to other DNA sequences in this sample. The V call is TRBV5-6, the J call TRBJ2-2, with TRBD1 identical over 7 bases. This CDR3 is 14 amino acids long. Germline loops: CDR1 SGHDT, CDR2 YYEEEE. The sequenced part of the CDR3 DNA is TGTGCCAGCAGCTCCTGGACAGGAGGTTCACCG. Its protein is CASSSWTGGSP. The whole CDR3 reads CASSSWTGGSPLFF.

Turning to this clone: The sequence runs out 3 residues before the end of the CDR3; the remainder is reconstructed from the germline J gene. The chain is built from TRBV7-9 and TRBJ1-2; TRBD1 might be the D (5 bases). The CDR3 consists of 15 residues. Germline CDR1 SEHNR, CDR2 FQNEAQ (reference sequence). CDR3 DNA, as far as it was read: TGTGCCAGCAGCTTAGGTCGGACACCGGTTCAGGAC. This encodes CASSLGRTPVQD. The full CDR3 protein is CASSLGRTPVQDYTF.

As to this clone: The CDR3 end falls 3 residues outside the read, so it is completed with the germline J gene. The gene calls are TRBV2 and TRBJ2-1, with 11 bases identical to TRBD1. Losses at the gene ends were 6 bases for V and 6 bases for J; bases not matched to a gene: 4. CDR3 size: 14 residues. The germline gives CDR1 SNHLY, CDR2 FYNNEI. The CDR3 DNA, read in part, is TGTGCCAGCAGCGGGACAGGGGGTGTCAATGAG. Protein product: CASSGTGGVNE. The whole CDR3 protein is CASSGTGGVNEQFF.

A word on this clone: The read ends 3 residues before the CDR3 terminus; that terminus is restored from the germline J gene. This sequence joins TRBV5-4 and TRBJ2-1, with 8 positions matching TRBD2. Germline V lookup: CDR1 SGHNT, CDR2 YYREEE (reference sequence). J gave up 9 bases and V 0 bases, and 8 bases lay outside the gene matches. The CDR3 extends over 15 amino acids. Partial CDR3 DNA: TGTGCCAGCAGCTTGGTAGGACTAGCTGTTGGTGAG. Protein product: CASSLVGLAVGE. The whole CDR3 protein is CASSLVGLAVGEQFF. Complete variable domain (other parts from reference TRBV5-4 and TRBJ2-1): ETGVTQSPTHLIKTRGQQVTLRCSSQSGHNTVSWYQQALGQGPQFIFQYYREEENGRGNFPPRFSGLQFPNYSSELNVNALELDDSALYLCASSLVGLAVGEQFFGPGTRLTVL.

Comment on this clone: The CDR3 is cut off 3 residues early in the read; its end comes from the germline J gene. This rearrangement joins TRBV30 to TRBJ2-7; TRBD2 agrees at 9 bases. This CDR3 has 13 residues. Losses at the gene ends were 2 bases for V and 3 bases for J; bases not matched to a gene: 2. Germline lookup yields CDR1 GTSNPN and CDR2 SVGIG (reference sequence). The sequenced part of the CDR3 DNA is TGTGCCTGGAGTTTTAGCGGGAGCTACGAG. This encodes CAWSFSGSYE. From start to end, the CDR3 is CAWSFSGSYEQYF.

Points on this clone: The read ends 3 residues before the CDR3 terminus; that terminus is restored from the germline J gene. This chain connects TRBV7-8 to TRBJ2-1, with D maybe TRBD2 (5 bases). Germline CDR1 and CDR2: SGHVS and FQNEAQ. The CDR3 is made up of 15 amino acids. Between the trimmed V and J ends, which lost 5 bases and 4 bases, there was a span of 15 bases. CDR3: CASSPGMGGYNEQFF. The CDR3 bases that were read are TGTGCCAGCAGCCCCGGCATGGGCGGGTACAATGAG. Drawing the rest from reference TRBV7-8 and TRBJ2-1, the complete variable domain is GAGVSQSPRYKVAKRGQDVALRCDPISGHVSLFWYQQALGQGPEFLTYFQNEAQLDKSGLPSDRFFAERPEGSVSTLKIQRTQQEDSAVYLCASSPGMGGYNEQFFGPGTRLTVL.

With respect to this clone: The CDR3 goes on 3 residues after the read ends, and that part is filled in from the germline J gene. The rearrangement joins TRBV30 to TRBJ2-5; D may be TRBD2 (5 bases). In germline, CDR1 is GTSNPN, CDR2 SVGIG (reference sequence). The V end was cut by 4 bases, the J end by 2 bases, with 14 bases between. This CDR3 contains 14 residues. The CDR3 reads CAWTGSGWQETQYF. CDR3 DNA, as far as it was read: TGTGCCTGGACGGGAAGCGGCTGGCAAGAGACC. Complete variable domain (other parts from reference TRBV30 and TRBJ2-5): SQTIHQWPATLVQPVGSPLSLECTVEGTSNPNLYWYRQAAGRGLQLLFYSVGIGQISSEVPQNLSASRPQDRQFILSSKKLLLSDSGFYLCAWTGSGWQETQYFGPGTRLLVL.

Of note for this clone: The read falls 3 residues short of the CDR3 end, and the missing part is taken from the germline J gene. This chain uses TRBV11-2 with TRBJ1-4, with a tentative D call TRBD1 (5 bases). Germline values: CDR1 SGHAT, CDR2 FQNNGV. This CDR3 is built from 14 residues. V was clipped by 1 base and J by 7 bases, with 10 bases between them. Incomplete CDR3 DNA: TGTGCCAGCAGCTTAGGCCAGGGTTCTGAAAAA. It codes for CASSLGQGSEK. The complete CDR3 protein is CASSLGQGSEKLFF. The full variable domain, in which reference TRBV11-2 and TRBJ1-4 provide the parts outside the CDR3, is EAGVAQSPRYKIIEKRQSVAFWCNPISGHATLYWYQQILGQGPKLLIQFQNNGVVDDSQLPKDRFSAERLKGVDSTLKIQPAKLEDSAVYLCASSLGQGSEKLFFGSGTQLSVL.

In regard to this clone: The read ends 3 residues shy of where the CDR3 ends; the end is completed using the germline J gene. The V and J genes are TRBV30 and TRBJ2-7, with 7 positions matching TRBD1. Germline CDR1 and CDR2: GTSNPN and SVGIG (reference sequence). With V trimmed by 5 bases and J by 4 bases, 5 bases remained unmatched. This CDR3 has 12 residues. The part of the CDR3 DNA that was read is TGTGCCTGGGGGACAGTTATATACGAG. Its protein is CAWGTVIYE. The full CDR3 reads CAWGTVIYEQYF.

Comments on this clone: Coverage ceases 3 residues before the CDR3 finishes, and the germline J gene fills in the end. V and J are TRBV7-9 and TRBJ2-5, with D tentatively TRBD2 (6 bases). V dropped 6 bases and J dropped 4 bases, with 15 bases sitting between them. Germline CDR1 and CDR2: SEHNR and FQNEAQ (reference sequence). The CDR3 has 14 residues. The CDR3 reads CASREPLGGETQYF. CDR3 DNA, as far as it was read: TGTGCCAGCAGGGAGCCCTTGGGGGGAGAGACC.

Concerning this clone itself: The CDR3 is cut off 3 residues early in the read; its end comes from the germline J gene. This rearrangement joins TRBV19 to TRBJ2-7; 7 nucleotides match TRBD1. The germline CDR1 and CDR2 sequences are LNHDA and SQIVND (reference sequence). With V trimmed by 3 bases and J by 1 base, 6 bases remained unmatched. The length of the CDR3 is 15 residues. The CDR3 is CASSIVAGGSYEQYF. CDR3 bases read: TGTGCCAGTAGTATTGTGGCAGGGGGATCCTACGAG.

Concerning this clone: The CDR3 goes on 3 residues after the read ends, and that part is filled in from the germline J gene. The rearrangement links TRBV6-1 to TRBJ2-7, with D possibly TRBD2 on 5 matching bases. The CDR3 is 15 residues long. The V gene's germline CDR1 is MNHNS and CDR2 SASEGT. Trimming removed 1 base from V and 1 base from J, with 11 bases in between. The CDR3 reads CASSEVAPASYEQYF. CDR3 DNA, as far as it was read: TGTGCCAGCAGTGAAGTAGCGCCAGCTTCCTACGAG.

As concerns this clone: The CDR3 goes on 3 residues after the read ends, and that part is filled in from the germline J gene. J is TRBJ2-1 and V is TRBV9; perhaps TRBD2 as D (5 bases). The germline V gene has CDR1 SGDLS and CDR2 YYNGEE. This CDR3 region has 15 residues. The V and J ends lost 4 bases and 8 bases respectively, with 19 bases between them. Incomplete CDR3 DNA: TGTGCCAGCAGCATCGGTGCATCGGGGAATTATGAG. Its translation: CASSIGASGNYE. The CDR3 reads in full as CASSIGASGNYEQFF.

CDR3 amino acids: CASRGQGWTGELFF. CDR3 DNA (partial): TGTGCCAGCAGGGGACAGGGGTGGACCGGGGAG. V gene TRBV7-3 combines with J gene TRBJ2-2, with 10 bases aligning to TRBD1. The sequence runs out 3 residues before the end of the CDR3; the remainder is reconstructed from the germline J gene. This CDR3 contains 14 residues. V was clipped by 6 bases and J by 5 bases; unmatched bases: 3. CDR1 and CDR2 (germline): SGHTA, FQGTGA.

To note about this clone: The sequenced fragment ends 3 residues before the CDR3 boundary, so the rest is inferred from the germline J gene. The chain employs TRBV15 and TRBJ2-4; a weak D match, TRBD1 (5 bases). V lost 1 base and J 5 bases, leaving 15 bases between the germline ends. This CDR3 has 16 amino acids. Per germline, CDR1 LNHNV and CDR2 YYDKDF (reference sequence). The covered CDR3 bases are TGTGCCACCAGCAGAGCAAGGGGTCCCTCACAAAACATT. Its translation: CATSRARGPSQNI. The CDR3, in full, reads CATSRARGPSQNIQYF.

In the case of this clone: The observed sequence ends 3 residues before the CDR3 terminus, with the missing tail filled in from the germline J gene. The genes are TRBV7-2 and TRBJ1-5, with 11 bases identical to TRBD1. The ends lost 5 bases at V and 7 bases at J; junction bases unmatched: 7. CDR1 is SGHTA and CDR2 is FQGNSA in the germline V gene. This CDR3 comprises 15 residues. The CDR3 sequence is CASSLDRGQEQPQHF. Incomplete CDR3 DNA: TGTGCCAGCAGCCTGGACAGGGGGCAGGAGCAGCCC.

On this clone: The read comes to an end 3 residues before the CDR3 does, leaving the germline J gene to fill in the end. The genes are TRBV19 and TRBJ2-2, with D uncertain. Trimming pared 2 bases from V and 4 bases from J, leaving 11 bases between. CDR3 length equals 15 residues. Germline V CDR1 and CDR2: LNHDA, SQIVND (reference sequence). Here the CDR3 reads CASSIRHTSTGELFF. The covered CDR3 bases are TGTGCCAGTAGTATACGTCACACCAGCACCGGGGAG.